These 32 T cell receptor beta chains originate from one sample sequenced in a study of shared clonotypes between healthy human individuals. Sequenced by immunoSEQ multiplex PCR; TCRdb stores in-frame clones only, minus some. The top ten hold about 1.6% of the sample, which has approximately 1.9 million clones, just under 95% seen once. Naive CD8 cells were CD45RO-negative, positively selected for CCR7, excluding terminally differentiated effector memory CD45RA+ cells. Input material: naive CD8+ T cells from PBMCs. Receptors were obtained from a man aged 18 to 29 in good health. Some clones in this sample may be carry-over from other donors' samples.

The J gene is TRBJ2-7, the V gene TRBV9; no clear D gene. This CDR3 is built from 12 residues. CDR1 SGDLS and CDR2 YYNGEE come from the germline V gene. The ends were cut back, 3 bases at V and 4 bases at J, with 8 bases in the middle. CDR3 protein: CASSGMGYEQYF. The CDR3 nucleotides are TGTGCCAGCAGCGGGATGGGGTACGAGCAGTACTTC.

The CDR3 reads CASSLKLNTDTQYF. DNA of the CDR3: TGTGCCAGCAGTTTAAAACTAAACACAGATACGCAGTATTTT. This chain uses TRBV27 with TRBJ2-3; no firm D call. In germline, CDR1 is MNHEY, CDR2 SMNVEV (reference sequence). CDR3 length: 14 amino acids. The germline V and J ends were trimmed by 2 bases and 2 bases, with 8 bases remaining between them.

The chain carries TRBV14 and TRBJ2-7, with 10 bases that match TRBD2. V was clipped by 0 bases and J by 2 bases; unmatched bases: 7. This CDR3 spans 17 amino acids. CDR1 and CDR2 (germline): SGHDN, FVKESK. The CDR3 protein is CASSQDVQREGAYEQYF. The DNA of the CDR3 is TGTGCCAGCAGCCAAGATGTTCAGCGGGAGGGGGCCTACGAGCAGTACTTC.

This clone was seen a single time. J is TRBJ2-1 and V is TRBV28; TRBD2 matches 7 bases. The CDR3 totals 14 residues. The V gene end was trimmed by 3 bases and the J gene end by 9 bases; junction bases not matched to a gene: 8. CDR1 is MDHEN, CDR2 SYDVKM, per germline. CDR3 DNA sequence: TGTGCCAGCAGTTTCCGGACTAGTCTCACTGAGCAGTTCTTC. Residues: CASSFRTSLTEQFF.

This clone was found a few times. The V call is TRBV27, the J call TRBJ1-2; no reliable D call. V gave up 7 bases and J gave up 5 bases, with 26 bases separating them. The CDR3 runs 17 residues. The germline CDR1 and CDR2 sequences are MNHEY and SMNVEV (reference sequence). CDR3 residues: CASTPAGGRQAPYGYTF. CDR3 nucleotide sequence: TGTGCCAGCACCCCCGCGGGTGGGAGGCAGGCCCCTTATGGCTACACCTTC.

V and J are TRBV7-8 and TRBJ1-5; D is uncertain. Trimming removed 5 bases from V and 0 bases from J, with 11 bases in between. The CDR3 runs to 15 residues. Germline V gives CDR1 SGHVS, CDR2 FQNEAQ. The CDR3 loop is CASSKRSNSNQPQHF. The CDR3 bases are TGTGCCAGCAGCAAAAGGAGTAATAGCAATCAGCCCCAGCATTTT.

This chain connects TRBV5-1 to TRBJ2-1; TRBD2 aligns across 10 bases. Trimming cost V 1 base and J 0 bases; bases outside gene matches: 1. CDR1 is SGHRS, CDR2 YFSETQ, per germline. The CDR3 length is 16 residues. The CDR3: CASSLTSGISYNEQFF. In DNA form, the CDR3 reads TGCGCCAGCAGCTTGACTAGCGGGATCTCCTACAATGAGCAGTTCTTC.

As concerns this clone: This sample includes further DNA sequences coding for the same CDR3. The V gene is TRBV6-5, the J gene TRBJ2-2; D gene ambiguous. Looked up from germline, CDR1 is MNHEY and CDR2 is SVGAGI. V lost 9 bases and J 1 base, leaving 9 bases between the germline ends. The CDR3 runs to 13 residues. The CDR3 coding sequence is TGTGCCAGTAGGGTGGGGAACACCGGGGAGCTGTTTTTT. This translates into CASRVGNTGELFF.

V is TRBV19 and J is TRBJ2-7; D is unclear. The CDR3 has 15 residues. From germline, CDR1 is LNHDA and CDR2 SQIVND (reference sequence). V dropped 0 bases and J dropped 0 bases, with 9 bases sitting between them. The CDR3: CASSIDPSDSYEQYF. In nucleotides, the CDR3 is TGTGCCAGTAGTATAGATCCGAGCGACTCCTACGAGCAGTACTTC.

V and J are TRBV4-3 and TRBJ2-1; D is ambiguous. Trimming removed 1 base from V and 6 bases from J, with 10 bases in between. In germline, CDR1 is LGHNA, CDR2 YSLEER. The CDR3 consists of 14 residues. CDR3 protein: CASSQATRANEQFF. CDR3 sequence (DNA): TGCGCCAGCAGCCAAGCAACCCGGGCCAATGAGCAGTTCTTC.

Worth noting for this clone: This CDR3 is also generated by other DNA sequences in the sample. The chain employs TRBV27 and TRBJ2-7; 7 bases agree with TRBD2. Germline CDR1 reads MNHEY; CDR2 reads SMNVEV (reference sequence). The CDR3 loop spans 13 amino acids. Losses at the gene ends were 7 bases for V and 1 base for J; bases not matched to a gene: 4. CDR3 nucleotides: TGTGCCAGCACCCCGGGGGGTTCCTACGAGCAGTACTTC. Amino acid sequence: CASTPGGSYEQYF.

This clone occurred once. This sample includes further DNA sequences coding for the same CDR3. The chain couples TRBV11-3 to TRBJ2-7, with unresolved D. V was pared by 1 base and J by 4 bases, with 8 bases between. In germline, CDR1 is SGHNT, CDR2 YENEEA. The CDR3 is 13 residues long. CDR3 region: CASSLGRNYEQYF. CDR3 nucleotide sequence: TGTGCCAGCAGCTTAGGCAGAAATTACGAGCAGTACTTC.

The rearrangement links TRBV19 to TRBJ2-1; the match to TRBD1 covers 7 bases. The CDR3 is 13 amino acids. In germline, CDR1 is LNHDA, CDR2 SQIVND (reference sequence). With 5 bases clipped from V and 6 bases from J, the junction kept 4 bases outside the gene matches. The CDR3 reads CASSVRQGNEQFF. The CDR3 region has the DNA TGTGCCAGTAGTGTGAGACAGGGCAATGAGCAGTTCTTC.

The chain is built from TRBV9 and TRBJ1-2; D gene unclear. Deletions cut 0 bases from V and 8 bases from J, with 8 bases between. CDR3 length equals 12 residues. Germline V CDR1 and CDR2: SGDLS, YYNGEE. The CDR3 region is CASSVVRRGYTF. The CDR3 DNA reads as TGTGCCAGCAGCGTAGTTAGGAGGGGCTACACCTTC.

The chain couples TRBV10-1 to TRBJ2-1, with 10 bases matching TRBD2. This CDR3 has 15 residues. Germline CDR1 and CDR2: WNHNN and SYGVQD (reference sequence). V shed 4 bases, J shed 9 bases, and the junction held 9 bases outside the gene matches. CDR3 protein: CASSAGLAGESEQFF. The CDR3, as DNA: TGCGCCAGCAGTGCCGGCCTAGCGGGAGAGAGTGAGCAGTTCTTC.

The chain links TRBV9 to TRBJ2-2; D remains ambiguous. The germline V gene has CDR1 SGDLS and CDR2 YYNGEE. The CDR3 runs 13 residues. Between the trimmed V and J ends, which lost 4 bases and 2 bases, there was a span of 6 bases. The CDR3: CASSPPNTGELFF. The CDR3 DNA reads TGTGCCAGCAGCCCGCCTAACACCGGGGAGCTGTTTTTT.

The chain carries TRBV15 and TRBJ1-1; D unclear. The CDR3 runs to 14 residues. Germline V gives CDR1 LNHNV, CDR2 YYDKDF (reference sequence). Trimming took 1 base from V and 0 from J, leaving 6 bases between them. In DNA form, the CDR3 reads TGTGCCACCAGCAGAGGAATCATGAACACTGAAGCTTTCTTT. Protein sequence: CATSRGIMNTEAFF.

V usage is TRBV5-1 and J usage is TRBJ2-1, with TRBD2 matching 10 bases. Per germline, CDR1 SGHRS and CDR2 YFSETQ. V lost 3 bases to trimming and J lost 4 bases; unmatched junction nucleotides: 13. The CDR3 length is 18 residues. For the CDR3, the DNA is TGCGCCAGCAGCTCGCGCCCCGCCCGACTAGCGGGTTACAATGAGCAGTTCTTC. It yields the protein CASSSRPARLAGYNEQFF. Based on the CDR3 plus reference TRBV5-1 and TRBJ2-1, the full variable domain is KAGVTQTPRYLIKTRGQQVTLSCSPISGHRSVSWYQQTPGQGLQFLFEYFSETQRNKGNFPGRFSGRQFSNSRSEMNVSTLELGDSALYLCASSSRPARLAGYNEQFFGPGTRLTVL.

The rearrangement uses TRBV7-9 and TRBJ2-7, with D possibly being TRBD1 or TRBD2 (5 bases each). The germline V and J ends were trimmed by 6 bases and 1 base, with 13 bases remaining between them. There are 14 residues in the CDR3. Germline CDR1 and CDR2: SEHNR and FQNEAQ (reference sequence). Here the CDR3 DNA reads TGTGCCAGCAGTCAGAGGGGAATATCCTACGAGCAGTACTTC. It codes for CASSQRGISYEQYF.

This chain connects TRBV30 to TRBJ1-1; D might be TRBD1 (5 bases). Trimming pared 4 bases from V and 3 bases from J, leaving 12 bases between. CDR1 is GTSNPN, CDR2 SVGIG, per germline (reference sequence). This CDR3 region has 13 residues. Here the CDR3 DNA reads TGTGCCTGGAACCAGAGGGGCGACACTGAAGCTTTCTTT. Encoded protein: CAWNQRGDTEAFF.

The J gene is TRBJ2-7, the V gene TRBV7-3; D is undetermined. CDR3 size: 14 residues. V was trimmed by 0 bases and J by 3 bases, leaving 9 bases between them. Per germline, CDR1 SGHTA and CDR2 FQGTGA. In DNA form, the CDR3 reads TGTGCCAGCAGCTTAACCGGGCCAGGCTACGAGCAGTACTTC. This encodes CASSLTGPGYEQYF.

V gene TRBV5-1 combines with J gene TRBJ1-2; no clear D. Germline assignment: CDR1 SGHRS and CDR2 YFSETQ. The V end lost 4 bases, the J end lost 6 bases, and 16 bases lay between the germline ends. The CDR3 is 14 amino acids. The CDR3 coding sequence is TGCGCCAGCAGCCTAAATACTGTAACCCATGGCTACACCTTC. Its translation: CASSLNTVTHGYTF.

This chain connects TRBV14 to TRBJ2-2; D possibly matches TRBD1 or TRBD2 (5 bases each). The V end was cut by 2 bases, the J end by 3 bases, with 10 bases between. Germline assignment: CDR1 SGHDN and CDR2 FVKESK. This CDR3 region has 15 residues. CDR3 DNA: TGTGCCAGCAGCCAACCAAGGGACCACACCGGGGAGCTGTTTTTT. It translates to CASSQPRDHTGELFF.

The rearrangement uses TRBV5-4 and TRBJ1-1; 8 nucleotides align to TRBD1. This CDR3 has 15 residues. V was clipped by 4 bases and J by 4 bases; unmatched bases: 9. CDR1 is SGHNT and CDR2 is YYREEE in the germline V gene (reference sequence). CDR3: CASSVGSGGGTEAFF. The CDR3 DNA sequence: TGTGCCAGCAGCGTGGGGTCAGGGGGCGGCACTGAAGCTTTCTTT.

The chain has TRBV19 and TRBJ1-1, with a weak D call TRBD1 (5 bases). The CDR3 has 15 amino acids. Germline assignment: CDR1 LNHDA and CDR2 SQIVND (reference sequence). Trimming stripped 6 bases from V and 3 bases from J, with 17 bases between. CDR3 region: CASSRAGGADTEAFF. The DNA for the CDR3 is TGTGCCAGTAGCCGAGCTGGTGGGGCGGACACTGAAGCTTTCTTT.

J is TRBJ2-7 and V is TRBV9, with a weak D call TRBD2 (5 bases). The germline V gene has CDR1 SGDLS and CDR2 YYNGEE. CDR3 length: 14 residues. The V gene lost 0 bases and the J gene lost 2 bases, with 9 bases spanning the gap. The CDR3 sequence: CASSVEDLTYEQYF. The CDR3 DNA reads TGTGCCAGCAGCGTAGAGGACTTAACCTACGAGCAGTACTTC.

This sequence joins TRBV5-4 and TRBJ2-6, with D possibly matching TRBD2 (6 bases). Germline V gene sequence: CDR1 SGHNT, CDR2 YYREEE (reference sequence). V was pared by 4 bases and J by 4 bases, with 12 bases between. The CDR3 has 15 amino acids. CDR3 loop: CASSDLASGANVLTF. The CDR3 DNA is TGTGCCAGCAGCGACCTAGCGTCGGGGGCCAACGTCCTGACTTTC.

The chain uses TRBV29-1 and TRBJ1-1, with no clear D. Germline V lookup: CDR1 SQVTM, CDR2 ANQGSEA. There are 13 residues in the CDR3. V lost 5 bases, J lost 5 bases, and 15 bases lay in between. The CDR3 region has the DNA TGCAGCGTTCGTTCAGGATTGATGACTGAAGCTTTCTTT. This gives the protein CSVRSGLMTEAFF. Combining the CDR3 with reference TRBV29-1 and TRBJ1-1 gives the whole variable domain SAVISQKPSRDICQRGTSLTIQCQVDSQVTMMFWYRQQPGQSLTLIATANQGSEATYESGFVIDKFPISRPNLTFSTLTVSNMSPEDSSIYLCSVRSGLMTEAFFGQGTRLTVV.

The CDR3 protein is CASSLVLAGEGPYNEQFF. In nucleotides, the CDR3 is TGTGCCAGCAGCTTAGTACTAGCGGGAGAGGGCCCTTACAATGAGCAGTTCTTC. The J gene is TRBJ2-1, the V gene TRBV7-2; 11 positions agree with TRBD2. From germline, CDR1 is SGHTA and CDR2 FQGNSA. After removal of 1 base from V and 4 bases from J, the junction contained 9 bases not matched to a gene. The length of the CDR3 is 18 residues.

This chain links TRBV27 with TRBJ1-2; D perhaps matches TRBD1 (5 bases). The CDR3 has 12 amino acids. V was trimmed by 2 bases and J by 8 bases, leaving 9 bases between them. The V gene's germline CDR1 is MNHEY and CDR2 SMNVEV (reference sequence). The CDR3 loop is CASSLEGNGYTF. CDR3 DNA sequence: TGTGCCAGCAGTTTAGAGGGGAACGGCTACACCTTC.

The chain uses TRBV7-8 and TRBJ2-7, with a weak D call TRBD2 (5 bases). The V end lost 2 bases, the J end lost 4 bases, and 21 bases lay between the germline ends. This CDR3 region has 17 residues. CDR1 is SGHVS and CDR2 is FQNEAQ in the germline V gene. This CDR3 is CASSLPGKSPLPYEQYF. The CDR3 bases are TGTGCCAGCAGCTTACCCGGGAAATCCCCCCTCCCTTACGAGCAGTACTTC.

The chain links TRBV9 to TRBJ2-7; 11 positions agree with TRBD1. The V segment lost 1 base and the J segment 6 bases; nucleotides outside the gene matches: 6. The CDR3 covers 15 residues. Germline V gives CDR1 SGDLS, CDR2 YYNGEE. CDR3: CASSVFGQGAGEQYF. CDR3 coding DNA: TGTGCCAGCAGCGTATTCGGACAGGGGGCAGGCGAGCAGTACTTC.